This TCR beta chain was sequenced in a study of human T cells and chemical hapten exposure. Background on the study: Patients, chiefly female, had alopecia areata, totalis or universalis.

As to time point: pre-sensitization, week 0. Noted treatment: therapeutic diphenylcyclopropenone sensitization with weekly scalp DPC. Extraction yielded total RNA from whole blood (unfractionated). Study-wide results and caveats: Correlating positively with patch test score were the PT1 expanded TCR counts.

This CDR3 region has 13 residues. Germline V lookup: CDR1 SQVTM, CDR2 ANQGSEA. V lost 4 bases and J lost 5; bases outside the gene matches: 5. This clonotype occurred a few times. Its antigen is unidentified. TCRdb analysed the RACE reads with MiXCR anew, one entry per CDR3 protein. The sample yields approximately 180,000 distinct CDR3 sequences, roughly 30% seen once. This sample comprised whole blood, obtained in connection with sensitization to the hapten diphenylcyclopropenone (DPC). The sequence derives from a woman in her twenties or thirties with alopecia areata. Some clones in this sample may be carry-over from other donors' samples. This chain connects TRBV29-1 to TRBJ1-5; 7 bases map to TRBD1. The CDR3 region is CSVASGGDQPQHF. The CDR3 DNA reads TGCAGCGTTGCCTCAGGGGGTGATCAGCCCCAGCATTTT.